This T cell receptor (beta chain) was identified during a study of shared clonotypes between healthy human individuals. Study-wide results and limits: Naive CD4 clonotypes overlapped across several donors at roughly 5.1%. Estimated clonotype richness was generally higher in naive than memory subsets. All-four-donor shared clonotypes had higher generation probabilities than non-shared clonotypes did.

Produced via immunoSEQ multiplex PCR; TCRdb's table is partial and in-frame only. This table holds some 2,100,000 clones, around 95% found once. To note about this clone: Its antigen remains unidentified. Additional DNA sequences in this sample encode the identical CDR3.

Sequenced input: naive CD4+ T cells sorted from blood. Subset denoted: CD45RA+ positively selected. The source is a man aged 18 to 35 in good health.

In DNA form, the CDR3 reads TGCGCCAGCAGCTCTAGCGGGGGGGCGAGCACAGATACGCAGTATTTT. Encoded protein: CASSSSGGASTDTQYF. V and J are TRBV5-1 and TRBJ2-3; 12 bases match TRBD2. Germline CDR1 and CDR2: SGHRS and YFSETQ. Trimming cost V 3 bases and J 0 bases; bases outside gene matches: 2. The length of the CDR3 is 16 residues.